The following is a T cell receptor beta chain sequence with its context. The data were obtained in a study of cytomegalovirus exposure and HLA in healthy donors. The PCR had 60 Vbeta and 13 Jbeta primers. TCRdb keeps only in-frame clones here, not all; method: immunoSEQ multiplex PCR. The ten most abundant clones cover about 1.9% of a sample with tens of thousands of clones. CDR1 is SNHLY and CDR2 is FYNNEI in the germline V gene. Trimming removed 0 bases from V and 5 bases from J; junction bases left unmatched: 12. The CDR3 runs 18 residues. This chain uses TRBV2 with TRBJ1-1, with 10 bases that match TRBD1. This TCR derives from a woman between 35 and 50 years old in good health and CMV-seropositive. Sample: PBMCs. The DNA of the CDR3 is TGTGCCAGCAGTGAAGCGCTTCGACAGGGGGCAAAGGAAACTGAAGCTTTCTTT. Translating it yields CASSEALRQGAKETEAFF.